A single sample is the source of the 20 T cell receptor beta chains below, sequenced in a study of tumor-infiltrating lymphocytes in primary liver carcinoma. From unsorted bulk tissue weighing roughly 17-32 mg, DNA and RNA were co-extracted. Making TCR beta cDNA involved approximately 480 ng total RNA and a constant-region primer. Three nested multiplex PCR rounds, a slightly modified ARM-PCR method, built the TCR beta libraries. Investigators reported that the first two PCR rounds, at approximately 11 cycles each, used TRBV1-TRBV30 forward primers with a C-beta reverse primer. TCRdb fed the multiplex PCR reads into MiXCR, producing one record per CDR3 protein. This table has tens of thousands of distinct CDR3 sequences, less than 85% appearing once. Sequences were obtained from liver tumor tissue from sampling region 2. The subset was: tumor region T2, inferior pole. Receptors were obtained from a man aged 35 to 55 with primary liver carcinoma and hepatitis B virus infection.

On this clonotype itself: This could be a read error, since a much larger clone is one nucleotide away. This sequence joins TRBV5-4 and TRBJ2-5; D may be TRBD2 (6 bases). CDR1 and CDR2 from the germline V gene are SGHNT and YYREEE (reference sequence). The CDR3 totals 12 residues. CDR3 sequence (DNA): TGTGTCAGCAGCTTGATTGGCGGGGCCCAGTACTTC. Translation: CVSSLIGGAQYF.

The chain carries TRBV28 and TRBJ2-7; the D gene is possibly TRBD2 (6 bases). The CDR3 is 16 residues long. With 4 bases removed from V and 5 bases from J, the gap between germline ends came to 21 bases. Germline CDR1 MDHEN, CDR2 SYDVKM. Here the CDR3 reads CASSSFPRFPGDEQYF. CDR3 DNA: TGTGCCAGCAGTTCCTTCCCGAGGTTTCCGGGGGACGAGCAGTACTTC.

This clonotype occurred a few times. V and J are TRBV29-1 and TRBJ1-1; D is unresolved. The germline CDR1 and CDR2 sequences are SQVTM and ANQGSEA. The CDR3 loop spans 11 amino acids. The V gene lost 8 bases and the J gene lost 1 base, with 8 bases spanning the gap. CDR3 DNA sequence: TGCAGCATTATTGAGAACACTGAAGCTTTCTTT. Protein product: CSIIENTEAFF.

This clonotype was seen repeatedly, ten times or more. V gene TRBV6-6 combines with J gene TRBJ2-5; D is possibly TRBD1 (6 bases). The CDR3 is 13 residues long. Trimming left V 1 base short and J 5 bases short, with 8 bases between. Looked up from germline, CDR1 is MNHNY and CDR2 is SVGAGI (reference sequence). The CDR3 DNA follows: TGTGCCAGCAGTTACTGGCAGGGGGAGACCCAGTACTTC. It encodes CASSYWQGETQYF.

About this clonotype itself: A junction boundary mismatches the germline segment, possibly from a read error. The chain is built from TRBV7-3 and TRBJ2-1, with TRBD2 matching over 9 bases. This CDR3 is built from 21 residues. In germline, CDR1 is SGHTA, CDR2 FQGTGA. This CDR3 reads CASNLIARIGSGSMFGNEQFF. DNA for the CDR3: TGTGCCAGCAACTTAATCGCGCGGATTGGTAGCGGGAGTATGTTTGGGAATGAGCAGTTCTTC. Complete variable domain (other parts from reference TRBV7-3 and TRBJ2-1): GAGVSQTPSNKVTEKGKYVELRCDPISGHTALYWYRQSLGQGPEFLIYFQGTGAADDSGLPNDRFFAVRPEGSVSTLKIQRTERGDSAVYLCASNLIARIGSGSMFGNEQFFGPGTRLTVL.

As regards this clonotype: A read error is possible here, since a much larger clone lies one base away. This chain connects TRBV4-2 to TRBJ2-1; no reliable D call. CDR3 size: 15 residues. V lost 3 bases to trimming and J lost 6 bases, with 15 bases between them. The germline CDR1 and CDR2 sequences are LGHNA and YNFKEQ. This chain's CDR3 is CASSHVSFSSNEQFF. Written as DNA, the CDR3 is TGTGCCAGCAGCCATGTTAGTTTTTCCAGCAATGAGCAGTTCTTC.

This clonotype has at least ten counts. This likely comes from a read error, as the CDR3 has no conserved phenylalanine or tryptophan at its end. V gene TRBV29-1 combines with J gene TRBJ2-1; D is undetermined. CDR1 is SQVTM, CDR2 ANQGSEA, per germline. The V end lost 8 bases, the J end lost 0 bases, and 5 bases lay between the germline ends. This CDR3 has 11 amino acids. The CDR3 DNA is TGCAGCCTCTCCTCCTACAATGAGCAGTTCTAC. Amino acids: CSLSSYNEQFY.

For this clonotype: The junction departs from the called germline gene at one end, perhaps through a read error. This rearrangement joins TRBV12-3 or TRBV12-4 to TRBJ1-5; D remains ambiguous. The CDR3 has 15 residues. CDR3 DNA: TGTGTCAGCAGTTTTAGGCAAGGAAGCAATCAGCCCCAGCGTTTT. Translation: CVSSFRQGSNQPQRF.

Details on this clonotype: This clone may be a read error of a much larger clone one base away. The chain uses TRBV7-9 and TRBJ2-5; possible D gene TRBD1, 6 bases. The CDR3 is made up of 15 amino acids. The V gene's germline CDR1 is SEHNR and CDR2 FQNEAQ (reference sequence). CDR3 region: CAGSLLTGSQETQYF. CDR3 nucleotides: TGTGCCGGCAGCTTACTCACAGGGAGCCAAGAGACCCAGTACTTC.

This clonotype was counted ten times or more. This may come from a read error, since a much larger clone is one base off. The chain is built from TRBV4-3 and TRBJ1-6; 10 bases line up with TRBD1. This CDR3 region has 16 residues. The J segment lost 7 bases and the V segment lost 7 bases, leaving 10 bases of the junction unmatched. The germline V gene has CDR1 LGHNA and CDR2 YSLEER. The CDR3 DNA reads TGCGCCAGCAACTCCTGGGACAGGGGAAGGAATTCACCCCTCCACTTT. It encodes CASNSWDRGRNSPLHF.

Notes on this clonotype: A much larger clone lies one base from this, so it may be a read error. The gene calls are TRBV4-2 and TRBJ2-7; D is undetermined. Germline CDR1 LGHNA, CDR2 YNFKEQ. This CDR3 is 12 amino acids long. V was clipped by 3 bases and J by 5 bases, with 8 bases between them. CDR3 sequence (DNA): TGTGCCAGCAGCCATGATCGGAACGAGCAGTACTTC. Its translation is CASSHDRNEQYF.

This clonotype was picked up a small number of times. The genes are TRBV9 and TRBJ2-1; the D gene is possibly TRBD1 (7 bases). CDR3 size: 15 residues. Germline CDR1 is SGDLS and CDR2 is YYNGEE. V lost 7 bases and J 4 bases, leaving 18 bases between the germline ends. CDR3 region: CASGPGGGRYNEQFF. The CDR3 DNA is TGTGCCAGCGGGCCAGGAGGGGGCAGGTACAATGAGCAGTTCTTC.

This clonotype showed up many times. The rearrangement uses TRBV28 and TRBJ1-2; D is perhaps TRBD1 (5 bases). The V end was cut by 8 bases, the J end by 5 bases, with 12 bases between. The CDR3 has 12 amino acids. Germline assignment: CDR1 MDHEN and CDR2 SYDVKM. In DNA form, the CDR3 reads TGTGCCAGCTCCAGACAGAAATATGGCTACACCTTC. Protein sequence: CASSRQKYGYTF.

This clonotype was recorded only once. The CDR3 reads CASGNREVGDLEQYF. DNA of the CDR3: TGTGCCAGCGGCAATCGAGAGGTAGGGGACCTTGAGCAGTACTTC. The chain joins TRBV5-5 to TRBJ2-7; D tentatively fits TRBD1 or TRBD2 (5 bases each). The CDR3 has 15 amino acids. From germline, CDR1 is SGHKS and CDR2 YYEKEE (reference sequence). V gave up 7 bases and J gave up 7 bases, with 24 bases separating them.

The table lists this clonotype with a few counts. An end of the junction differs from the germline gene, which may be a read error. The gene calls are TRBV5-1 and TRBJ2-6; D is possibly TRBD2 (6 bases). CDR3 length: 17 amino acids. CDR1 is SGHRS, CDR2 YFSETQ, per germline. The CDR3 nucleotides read TGCACCAGCAGCTTGGTCGGGCAGGGAGGTGGGGCCAACGTCCTGACTTTC. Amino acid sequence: CTSSLVGQGGGANVLTF.

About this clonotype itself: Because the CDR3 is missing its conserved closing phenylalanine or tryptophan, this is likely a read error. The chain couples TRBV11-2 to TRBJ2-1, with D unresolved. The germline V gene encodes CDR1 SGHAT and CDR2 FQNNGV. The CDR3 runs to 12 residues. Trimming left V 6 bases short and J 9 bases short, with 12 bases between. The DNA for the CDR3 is TGTGCCAGCAGTCCCTCCCACAGTGAGCAGTTCTTA. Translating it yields CASSPSHSEQFL.

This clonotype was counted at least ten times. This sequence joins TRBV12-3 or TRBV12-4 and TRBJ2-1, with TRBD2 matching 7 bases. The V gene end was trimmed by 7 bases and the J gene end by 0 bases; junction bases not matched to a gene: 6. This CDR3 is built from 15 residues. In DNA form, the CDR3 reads TGTGCCAGCAAGTCGGGAGGTAGCTCCTACAATGAGCAGTTCTTC. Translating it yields CASKSGGSSYNEQFF.

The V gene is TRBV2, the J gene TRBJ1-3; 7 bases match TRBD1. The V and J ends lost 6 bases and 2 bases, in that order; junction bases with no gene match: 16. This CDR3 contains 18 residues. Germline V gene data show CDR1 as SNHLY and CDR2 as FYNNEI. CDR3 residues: CASREFGVTGRAGNTIYF. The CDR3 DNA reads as TGTGCCAGCAGGGAATTTGGGGTGACAGGGCGCGCTGGAAACACCATATATTTT.

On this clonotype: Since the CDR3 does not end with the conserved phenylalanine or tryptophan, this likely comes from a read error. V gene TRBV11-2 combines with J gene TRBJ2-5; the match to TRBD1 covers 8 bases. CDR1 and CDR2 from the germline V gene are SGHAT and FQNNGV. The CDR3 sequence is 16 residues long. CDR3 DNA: TGTGTCAGCAGCTTAACAGCAGGGGGCTCGGGGGAGGCCCAGTACATC. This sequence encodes CVSSLTAGGSGEAQYI.

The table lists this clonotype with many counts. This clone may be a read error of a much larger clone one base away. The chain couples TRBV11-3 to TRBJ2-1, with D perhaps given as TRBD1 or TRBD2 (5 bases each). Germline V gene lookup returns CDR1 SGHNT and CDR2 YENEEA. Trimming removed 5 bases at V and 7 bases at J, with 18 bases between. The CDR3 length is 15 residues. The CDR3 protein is CASSAGAREINEQFF. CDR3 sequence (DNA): TGTGCCAGCAGCGCCGGGGCTAGAGAGATTAATGAGCAGTTCTTC. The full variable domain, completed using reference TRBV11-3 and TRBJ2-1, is EAGVVQSPRYKIIEKKQPVAFWCNPISGHNTLYWYLQNLGQGPELLIRYENEEAVDDSQLPKDRFSAERLKGVDSTLKIQPAELGDSAVYLCASSAGAREINEQFFGPGTRLTVL.